This entry features one TCR beta chain sequence. It has no known antigen specificity. Per-base quality was not reported, and no clone a single base away is much larger than it. Trimmed from V: 7 bases; trimmed from J: 8 bases; junction bases lacking a gene match: 7. CDR1 and CDR2 (SGHRS, YFSETQ) derive from the germline V gene. From cysteine to phenylalanine, the CDR3 is 13 amino acids long. CDR3 DNA is the only sequence kept; it has 39 bases, read in frame from the first base. The sample is drawn from a study of T-cell reconstitution after alpha-beta-depleted transplantation in children (dated by TCRdb to about 2016). Regarding the research as a whole: T-cell immune reconstitution after TCRalphabeta/CD19-depleted allogeneic hematopoietic cell transplantation in children was quantitatively tracked in the study by means of TCR repertoire profiling.

The treatment or condition label here, explained by the study, means: allogeneic hematopoietic cell transplantation with graft depleted of TCRalphabeta T cells and CD19 B cells. The transplant recipients were children given TCRalphabeta/CD19-depleted allogeneic hematopoietic cell grafts. Library preparation employed PCR. The instrument given in TCRdb is Illumina HiSeq 2500. TCR libraries were prepared with molecular barcoding, using unique molecular identifiers to normalize TCRbeta repertoire quantification. TCRdb reran the public reads through fastp at Q25 and MiXCR, keeping productive beta chains. For every CDR3 protein sequence, its rows merge into one entry that carries the most common genes and DNA. Recorded for this sample are about 510,000 distinct CDR3 sequences; about 10% of them occurred a single time. About 15% of the sample rests with the top ten. Study-wide conclusions, independent of this receptor: Over the following months the frequencies of hyperexpanded clones went down, and after one year T-cell counts and TCRbeta diversity were mostly credited to newly produced T cells. In some patients, high TCRbeta diversity at day 60 was attributed to recipient T cells and intrathymic progenitors that had survived conditioning. About two months after transplant, the apparently early recovery of alphabetaT-cell counts reportedly depended on just several hundred clones that had expanded rapidly and came from non-depleted graft cells.

The source of this sequence is a female patient aged 2-9 years who had a stem cell transplant for aplastic anemia, so the T cells may come from the graft donor. Here the sequenced sample was PBMCs, mostly from graft donor cells, taken 180 days after TCRalphabeta/CD19-depleted stem cell transplant. Recombination connected TRBV5-1 to TRBJ1-4, and TRBD1 aligns with 8 junction nucleotides. In nucleotides, the sequence is TGCGCCAGCGGACAGGGAAACTCGGAAAAACTGTTTTTT. Translated, this is CASGQGNSEKLFF.